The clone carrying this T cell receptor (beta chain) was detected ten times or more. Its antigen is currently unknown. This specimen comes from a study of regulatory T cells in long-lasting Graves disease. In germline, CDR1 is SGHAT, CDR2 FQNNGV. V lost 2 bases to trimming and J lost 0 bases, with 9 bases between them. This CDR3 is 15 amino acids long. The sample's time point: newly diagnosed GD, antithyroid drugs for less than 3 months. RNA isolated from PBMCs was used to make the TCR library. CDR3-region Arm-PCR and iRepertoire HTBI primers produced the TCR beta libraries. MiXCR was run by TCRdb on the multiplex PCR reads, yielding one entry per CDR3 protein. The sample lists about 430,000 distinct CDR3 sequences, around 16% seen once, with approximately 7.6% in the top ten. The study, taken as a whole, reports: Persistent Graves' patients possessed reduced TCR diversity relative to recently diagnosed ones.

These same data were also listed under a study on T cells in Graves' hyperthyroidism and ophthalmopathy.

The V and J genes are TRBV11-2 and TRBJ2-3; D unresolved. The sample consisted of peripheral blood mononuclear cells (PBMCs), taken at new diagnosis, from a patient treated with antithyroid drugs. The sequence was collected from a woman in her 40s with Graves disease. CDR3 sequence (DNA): TGTGCCAGCAGCTTATCTCTTGGTAGCACAGATACGCAGTATTTT. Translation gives CASSLSLGSTDTQYF.